A selection of T cell receptor beta chains follows, all from one sample in a study of beta chain features in type 1 diabetes. Repertoires were generated with immunoSEQ multiplex PCR, while TCRdb's copy carries only in-frame clones and drops some. The sample yields around 500,000 clones, about an eighth seen once. Sequenced material: naive CD4+ T cells from blood. The receptor source for this set is a woman younger than 35 in good health. Each CDR3 is given with its conserved first and last residue. The D gene is left open where the match is weak. Clone size is stated in some rows and not others, as once, few, many or a class when expanded.

TRBV6-1	NA	TRBJ2-1	NA	TGTGCCAGCAGGTTTAGCTCCTACAATGAGCAGTTCTTC	CASRFSSYNEQFF
TRBV6-6	few	TRBJ2-7	TRBD2	TGTGCCAGCAGTTCCGGACTAGCAGGAGAGCAGTACTTC	CASSSGLAGEQYF
TRBV2	NA	TRBJ2-2	NA	TGTGCCAGCGAGTCCTCCGGGGAGCTGTTTTTT	CASESSGELFF
TRBV7-9	few	TRBJ2-3	NA	TGTGCCAGCAGCCCCTCGATTCCCAACACACGCACAGATACGCAGTATTTT	CASSPSIPNTRTDTQYF
TRBV7-9	NA	TRBJ2-3	TRBD2	TGTGCCAGCAGCAGAGGGACTAGCGGGGCAGATACGCAGTATTTT	CASSRGTSGADTQYF
TRBV9	few	TRBJ1-2	NA	TGTGCCAGCAGGGCCCGAAGTGGGGCCTATGGCTACACCTTC	CASRARSGAYGYTF
TRBV9	once	TRBJ2-1	TRBD2	TGTGCCAGCAGCGTAGGTCTAGCGGGAGGGGTAGGTAGGGATGAGCAGTTCTTC	CASSVGLAGGVGRDEQFF
TRBV4-3	NA	TRBJ2-2	NA	TGCGCCAGCAGCATTACAGTAACCGGGGAGCTGTTTTTT	CASSITVTGELFF
TRBV7-2	NA	TRBJ2-7	NA	TGTGCCAGCAGCCCCTCCGCCGGGACAAGTTACTACGAGCAGTACTTC	CASSPSAGTSYYEQYF
TRBV28	few	TRBJ1-5	TRBD1	TGTGCCAGCAGTTTGGCGACAGGGGGTTATAGCAATCAGCCCCAGCATTTT	CASSLATGGYSNQPQHF
TRBV19	few	TRBJ2-6	NA	TGTGCCAGTACCATGGGTAGTAAGCTTCGGGGGGCCAACGTCCTGACTTTC	CASTMGSKLRGANVLTF
TRBV2	NA	TRBJ1-1	NA	TGTGCCAGCAGTGAAGCGCTACACTCGGTGGCTTTCTTT	CASSEALHSVAFF
TRBV5-6	NA	TRBJ2-5	TRBD1	TGTGCCAGCAGCAGAAGGACAGGGGGCAGGGAGACCCAGTACTTC	CASSRRTGGRETQYF
TRBV6-5	few	TRBJ2-2	TRBD1	TGTGCCAGCAGTTACTCGACAGGGGCGGCCGGGGAGCTGTTTTTT	CASSYSTGAAGELFF
TRBV15	few	TRBJ2-5	NA	TGTGCCACCAGCATGAGCGTAGGGCACCCCGCGGAGACCCAGTACTTC	CATSMSVGHPAETQYF
TRBV27	NA	TRBJ2-7	NA	TGTGCCAGCAGTGGGGGGAGTTTTTCCGAGCAGTACTTC	CASSGGSFSEQYF
TRBV30	NA	TRBJ2-7	TRBD1	TGTGCCTGGAGGCGGCGGACAGGGCAAAGCTCCTACGAGCAGTACTTC	CAWRRRTGQSSYEQYF
TRBV7-2	NA	TRBJ1-1	NA	TGTGCCAGCAGCTTAGGGATAAACACTGAAGCTTTCTTT	CASSLGINTEAFF
TRBV7-2	NA	TRBJ1-2	NA	TGTGCCAGCAGAAAATTGGGGTACTATGGCTACACCTTC	CASRKLGYYGYTF
TRBV7-6	NA	TRBJ2-5	NA	TGTGCCAGCAGCTTGACAGTCCGGAGGGAGACCCAGTACTTC	CASSLTVRRETQYF
TRBV13	NA	TRBJ2-3	NA	TGTGCCAGCAGCTCCCGGACTGCTAGCACAGATACGCAGTATTTT	CASSSRTASTDTQYF
TRBV5-4	few	TRBJ2-1	NA	TGTGCCAGCAGATCACCTACCAATGAGCAGTTCTTC	CASRSPTNEQFF
TRBV7-9	few	TRBJ2-3	NA	TGTGCCAGTACCCCGGGACATGAGACGGATACGCAGTATTTT	CASTPGHETDTQYF
TRBV9	NA	TRBJ2-7	NA	TGTGCCAGCAGCCCCAGGGGTAGAGGAGCCTCCTACGAGCAGTACTTC	CASSPRGRGASYEQYF
TRBV20-1	NA	TRBJ1-2	NA	TGCAGTGCTAGAGGGGGCTACACCTTC	CSARGGYTF
TRBV5-6	few	TRBJ2-1	TRBD1	TGTGCCAGCAGCCCCCAGGGGACAGGGCAGTTCTTC	CASSPQGTGQFF
TRBV9	few	TRBJ2-4	NA	TGTGCCAGCAGCGTAGATCCAGCGGAGATCGGGAAAGCCAAAAACATTCAGTACTTC	CASSVDPAEIGKAKNIQYF
TRBV2	NA	TRBJ2-4	TRBD1	TGTGCCAGCATTCCCTTCCACGGGACAGGGCTAGGCAAAAACATTCAGTACTTC	CASIPFHGTGLGKNIQYF
TRBV4-1	NA	TRBJ2-3	NA	TGCGCCAGCAGCCCCCCGGGGACAACTCGGTATTTT	CASSPPGTTRYF
TRBV14	NA	TRBJ2-3	TRBD2	TGTGCCAGCGCCAACGGACTAGTGGGCCACACAGATACGCAGTATTTT	CASANGLVGHTDTQYF
TRBV1	NA	TRBJ2-1	NA	TGCACCAGCAGCCAAGATCTATGCTTTGCGGGGGAATACAATGAGCAGTTCTTC	CTSSQDLCFAGEYNEQFF
TRBV5-1	NA	TRBJ1-4	TRBD1	TGCGCCAGCAGCGAAGGGACAGAAATTAATGAAAAACTGTTTTTT	CASSEGTEINEKLFF
TRBV5-1	NA	TRBJ1-6	NA	TGCGCCAGCAGCTTGGATTGGCCAGGGACTAATTCACCCCTCCACTTT	CASSLDWPGTNSPLHF
TRBV23-1	few	TRBJ1-5	NA	TGCGCCAGCAGTCAATCGTGTGGGAGGGGAGGAGAGCCCCAGCATTTT	CASSQSCGRGGEPQHF
TRBV6-5	NA	TRBJ2-7	TRBD1	TGTGCCAGCAGAAGAACCGGGACAGAGTACTTC	CASRRTGTEYF
TRBV6-5	NA	TRBJ2-3	TRBD1	TGTGCCAGCAGCCGACTGGGACAGGGGACAGATACGCAGTATTTT	CASSRLGQGTDTQYF
TRBV18	few	TRBJ2-3	TRBD2	TGTGCCAGCTCGCACACCGGCAGCGGGGCCACAGATACGCAGTATTTT	CASSHTGSGATDTQYF
TRBV4-1	NA	TRBJ1-5	TRBD1	TGCGCCAGCAGCCAAGAGAGACAGGGCAGGCAGCCCCAGCATTTT	CASSQERQGRQPQHF
TRBV14	few	TRBJ1-2	NA	TGTGCCAGCTCCACAGGAAACTATGGCTACACCTTC	CASSTGNYGYTF
TRBV18	NA	TRBJ2-7	TRBD2	TGTGCCAGCTCACCCCCTAACGGGAGGGCCGACGAGCAGTACTTC	CASSPPNGRADEQYF
TRBV9	NA	TRBJ2-7	NA	TGTGCCAGCAGCGTGGTCCCGGCGCGGGAGCAGTACTTC	CASSVVPAREQYF
TRBV28	NA	TRBJ1-2	NA	TGTGCCAGCGGACCTGATGGCTACACCTTC	CASGPDGYTF
TRBV25-1	few	TRBJ2-5	NA	TGTGCCAGCAGTGCCCATTGGGAGACCCAGTACTTC	CASSAHWETQYF
TRBV4-3	NA	TRBJ2-1	TRBD2	TGCGCCAGCAGCCTTATAGCGGGATACACACACAATGAGCAGTTCTTC	CASSLIAGYTHNEQFF
TRBV7-3	NA	TRBJ2-3	NA	TGTGCCAGCAGCTCCCCTGGGCCGGGCACAGATACGCAGTATTTT	CASSSPGPGTDTQYF
TRBV7-3	NA	TRBJ1-6	NA	TGTGCCAGCAGCTTAGAGGGGTCACCCCTCCACTTT	CASSLEGSPLHF
TRBV14	NA	TRBJ2-2	TRBD1	TGTGCCAGCAGCAAGATGCCGGGACAGGGGAATACCGGGGAGCTGTTTTTT	CASSKMPGQGNTGELFF
TRBV29-1	many	TRBJ1-1	NA	TGCAGCGTACCGGGACGGAACACTGAAGCTTTCTTT	CSVPGRNTEAFF
TRBV29-1	NA	TRBJ2-6	NA	TGCAGCGTTGAGCTGCGGGGGCGGTCTGGGGCCAACGTCCTGACTTTC	CSVELRGRSGANVLTF
TRBV4-3	NA	TRBJ1-5	NA	TGCGCCAGCAGCCAAGATTTTACGAGCTATCAGCCCCAGCATTTT	CASSQDFTSYQPQHF